One and the same sample provided the 29 T cell receptor beta chains below, sequenced in a study of cytomegalovirus exposure and HLA in healthy donors. The PCR had 60 Vbeta and 13 Jbeta primers. The table came from immunoSEQ multiplex PCR; TCRdb's copy has only in-frame clones and leaves some out. Of around 150,000 clones in the sample, over 70% were seen once. The specimen was PBMCs. All receptors derive from a woman in her thirties in good health and CMV-seronegative.

The chain has TRBV28 and TRBJ1-4; TRBD1 is a possible D gene (6 bases). This CDR3 is built from 15 residues. Germline V gives CDR1 MDHEN, CDR2 SYDVKM. The V end was cut by 1 base, the J end by 7 bases, with 13 bases between. CDR3 nucleotide sequence: TGTGCCAGCAGTTTATACGGGGGGCGAGGTGAAAAACTGTTTTTT. This translates into CASSLYGGRGEKLFF.

The chain couples TRBV28 to TRBJ2-7; D ambiguous. CDR1 and CDR2 from the germline V gene are MDHEN and SYDVKM. Trimming removed 5 bases from V and 3 bases from J, with 17 bases in between. This CDR3 comprises 15 residues. For the CDR3, the DNA is TGTGCCAGCAGTCCAGATCAGGCTAACCTCTACGAGCAGTACTTC. It codes for CASSPDQANLYEQYF.

The chain has TRBV5-1 and TRBJ1-1; the match to TRBD1 covers 8 bases. The CDR3 length is 14 residues. With V trimmed by 3 bases and J by 3 bases, 4 bases remained unmatched. From germline, CDR1 is SGHRS and CDR2 YFSETQ. The chain's CDR3 is CASSWTGSDTEAFF. CDR3 bases: TGCGCCAGCAGCTGGACAGGGTCGGACACTGAAGCTTTCTTT. Filled out from reference TRBV5-1 and TRBJ1-1, the complete variable domain reads KAGVTQTPRYLIKTRGQQVTLSCSPISGHRSVSWYQQTPGQGLQFLFEYFSETQRNKGNFPGRFSGRQFSNSRSEMNVSTLELGDSALYLCASSWTGSDTEAFFGQGTRLTVV.

V and J are TRBV4-1 and TRBJ2-7, with a weak D call TRBD2 (5 bases). Deletions cut 4 bases from V and 2 bases from J, with 15 bases between. The CDR3 totals 15 residues. Germline V CDR1 and CDR2: MGHRA, YSYEKL. CDR3 protein: CASSLKMDGTYEQYF. The CDR3 nucleotides read TGCGCCAGCAGCCTAAAGATGGACGGGACCTACGAGCAGTACTTC.

This clone was seen a single time. The same CDR3 is also encoded by other DNA sequences in this sample. The chain joins TRBV5-1 to TRBJ1-2; the match to TRBD1 covers 7 bases. CDR1 and CDR2 from the germline V gene are SGHRS and YFSETQ. This CDR3 contains 14 residues. After removal of 2 bases from V and 0 bases from J, the junction contained 1 base not matched to a gene. CDR3 bases: TGCGCCAGCAGCTTCGACAGGGCTAACTATGGCTACACCTTC. Its protein is CASSFDRANYGYTF.

V is TRBV15 and J is TRBJ2-5; D unresolved. Looked up from germline, CDR1 is LNHNV and CDR2 is YYDKDF (reference sequence). The germline V and J ends were trimmed by 0 bases and 2 bases, with 16 bases remaining between them. The CDR3 spans 17 residues. CDR3 nucleotides: TGTGCCACCAGCAGAGATTCCCTCGCTTCCTATCAAGAGACCCAGTACTTC. Residues: CATSRDSLASYQETQYF.

The gene calls are TRBV30 and TRBJ1-5; D is perhaps TRBD1 (6 bases). Germline loops: CDR1 GTSNPN, CDR2 SVGIG (reference sequence). The CDR3 is 13 residues long. V lost 7 bases and J lost 3, with 13 bases in between. The CDR3 protein is CAYQTGNNQPQHF. For the CDR3, the DNA is TGTGCCTACCAAACAGGGAACAATCAGCCCCAGCATTTT.

This sequence joins TRBV6-5 and TRBJ2-3; 7 nucleotides agree with TRBD2. Germline V gene data show CDR1 as MNHEY and CDR2 as SVGAGI. The V gene end was trimmed by 4 bases and the J gene end by 6 bases; junction bases not matched to a gene: 13. The CDR3 loop spans 16 amino acids. CDR3 loop: CASSSLQRLATDTQYF. CDR3 DNA: TGTGCCAGCAGTTCCTTACAAAGACTAGCTACCGATACGCAGTATTTT.

This chain connects TRBV7-3 to TRBJ2-2, with 7 bases matching TRBD1. This CDR3 region has 15 residues. Germline lookup yields CDR1 SGHTA and CDR2 FQGTGA. The J segment lost 4 bases and the V segment lost 1 base, leaving 3 bases of the junction unmatched. The CDR3 loop is CASSLRAGGTGELFF. The CDR3 coding sequence is TGTGCCAGCAGCTTAAGGGCAGGGGGCACCGGGGAGCTGTTTTTT.

This clone was seen once. The J gene is TRBJ2-6, the V gene TRBV2; TRBD1 matches at 8 bases. CDR1 is SNHLY, CDR2 FYNNEI, per germline. The CDR3 runs 16 residues. V gave up 4 bases and J gave up 2 bases; unmatched junction bases: 4. CDR3 sequence reads: CASSGDRPTGANVLTF. In DNA form, the CDR3 reads TGTGCCAGCAGTGGGGACAGGCCCACTGGGGCCAACGTCCTGACTTTC. Supplemented by reference TRBV2 and TRBJ2-6, the full variable domain reads EPEVTQTPSHQVTQMGQEVILRCVPISNHLYFYWYRQILGQKVEFLVSFYNNEISEKSEIFDDQFSVERPDGSNFTLKIRSTKLEDSAMYFCASSGDRPTGANVLTFGAGSRLTVL.

The chain uses TRBV28 and TRBJ1-4; D may be TRBD1 (5 bases). The CDR3 length is 13 residues. The germline V gene encodes CDR1 MDHEN and CDR2 SYDVKM. Trimming took 9 bases from V and 6 from J, leaving 14 bases between them. The CDR3 region is CASQGSWDEKLFF. The CDR3 coding sequence is TGTGCCAGTCAGGGATCCTGGGATGAAAAACTGTTTTTT. The full variable domain, completed using reference TRBV28 and TRBJ1-4, is DVKVTQSSRYLVKRTGEKVFLECVQDMDHENMFWYRQDPGLGLRLIYFSYDVKMKEKGDIPEGYSVSREKKERFSLILESASTNQTSMYLCASQGSWDEKLFFGSGTQLSVL.

This chain uses TRBV5-1 with TRBJ1-1, with 7 bases identical to TRBD1. CDR1 SGHRS and CDR2 YFSETQ come from the germline V gene. The trim removed 4 bases at V and 5 bases at J, leaving 5 bases unmatched. CDR3 length equals 13 residues. The CDR3 here is CASSLQQGTEAFF. In DNA, the CDR3 is TGCGCCAGCAGCCTCCAACAGGGGACTGAAGCTTTCTTT.

The chain has TRBV6-6 and TRBJ2-7, with TRBD1 matching over 7 bases. CDR3 length: 10 amino acids. From germline, CDR1 is MNHNY and CDR2 SVGAGI (reference sequence). J gave up 11 bases and V 7 bases, and 5 bases lay outside the gene matches. The CDR3 protein is CASIDRAKYF. The CDR3 nucleotides read TGTGCCAGCATCGACAGGGCGAAGTACTTC.

The rearrangement joins TRBV6-5 to TRBJ1-5, with a possible D match to TRBD1 (5 bases). Looked up from germline, CDR1 is MNHEY and CDR2 is SVGAGI. The CDR3 runs to 15 residues. V was cut by 2 bases and J by 3 bases, with 11 bases left in between. The CDR3 DNA is TGTGCCAGCAGTTACCGAAGACAGTCCAATCAGCCCCAGCATTTT. This gives the protein CASSYRRQSNQPQHF.

The rearrangement links TRBV6-5 to TRBJ1-5; tentative D call: TRBD1 (5 bases). Germline V gives CDR1 MNHEY, CDR2 SVGAGI. This CDR3 region has 12 residues. Trimming removed 6 bases from V and 6 bases from J, with 9 bases in between. CDR3 in amino acids: CASSHQGQPQHF. The DNA for the CDR3 is TGTGCCAGCAGCCATCAGGGTCAGCCCCAGCATTTT.

This chain connects TRBV6-5 to TRBJ2-1; 9 bases map to TRBD2. CDR1 is MNHEY, CDR2 SVGAGI, per germline. J lost 8 bases, V lost 2 bases, and 7 bases had no gene match. The CDR3 spans 15 residues. This chain's CDR3 is CASSYPAGGLDEQFF. DNA for the CDR3: TGTGCCAGCAGTTACCCAGCGGGGGGTTTAGATGAGCAGTTCTTC.

This chain connects TRBV28 to TRBJ1-5; a weak D match, TRBD1 (5 bases). This CDR3 has 16 amino acids. CDR1 is MDHEN, CDR2 SYDVKM, per germline. V lost 6 bases, J lost 0 bases, and 15 bases lay in between. CDR3 in amino acids: CASSSQGLPSNQPQHF. The DNA for the CDR3 is TGTGCCAGCAGCTCGCAGGGACTCCCTAGCAATCAGCCCCAGCATTTT.

This rearrangement joins TRBV7-6 to TRBJ2-5, with D possibly TRBD2 on 6 matching bases. V was trimmed by 5 bases and J by 5 bases, leaving 24 bases between them. CDR3 length: 17 amino acids. The germline CDR1 and CDR2 sequences are SGHVS and FNYEAQ. CDR3 loop: CASSPRTGEDPTETQYF. CDR3 in DNA: TGTGCCAGCAGCCCCCGGACGGGAGAGGACCCTACGGAGACCCAGTACTTC.

This clone was seen once. This chain joins TRBV19 and TRBJ1-5; D might be TRBD1 (5 bases). The ends were cut back, 1 base at V and 5 bases at J, with 12 bases in the middle. Germline V lookup: CDR1 LNHDA, CDR2 SQIVND (reference sequence). CDR3 length equals 15 residues. The CDR3 sequence is CASSIGGAPYQPQHF. In DNA form, the CDR3 reads TGTGCCAGTAGTATAGGCGGGGCACCCTATCAGCCCCAGCATTTT.

The V and J genes are TRBV6-5 and TRBJ1-2; D is uncertain. Germline V gene data show CDR1 as MNHEY and CDR2 as SVGAGI. The V and J ends lost 5 bases and 1 base respectively, with 11 bases between them. The CDR3 is 14 residues long. The CDR3 bases are TGTGCCAGCAGTAGAGGGCCTCTTAACTATGGCTACACCTTC. Protein product: CASSRGPLNYGYTF.

The genes are TRBV14 and TRBJ1-1; D might be TRBD1 (5 bases). CDR1 is SGHDN, CDR2 FVKESK, per germline. Trimming took off 0 bases at V and 0 bases at J, with 14 bases between the two ends. CDR3 length: 17 amino acids. CDR3 region: CASSQESDRQLNTEAFF. The CDR3 nucleotides read TGTGCCAGCAGCCAAGAGAGTGATAGACAGTTGAACACTGAAGCTTTCTTT.

V gene TRBV6-5 combines with J gene TRBJ2-5; the D gene is possibly TRBD1 (5 bases). Trimming took off 2 bases at V and 6 bases at J, with 19 bases between the two ends. This CDR3 has 16 residues. The germline gives CDR1 MNHEY, CDR2 SVGAGI. CDR3 loop: CASSYRTPPILKTQYF. DNA of the CDR3: TGTGCCAGCAGTTACAGGACACCACCCATATTGAAGACCCAGTACTTC.

The genes are TRBV6-5 and TRBJ1-6; D unresolved. The V end lost 2 bases, the J end lost 2 bases, and 7 bases lay between the germline ends. Germline CDR1 and CDR2: MNHEY and SVGAGI. The CDR3 has 15 residues. The CDR3 DNA reads as TGTGCCAGCAGTTACGCGGTTCCCTATAATTCACCCCTCCACTTT. This codes for CASSYAVPYNSPLHF.

The sample holds many counts of this clone. The chain combines TRBV11-2 with TRBJ2-7; D is perhaps TRBD1 (5 bases). The CDR3 loop spans 15 amino acids. The V and J ends lost 0 bases and 5 bases respectively, with 14 bases between them. Germline CDR1 reads SGHAT; CDR2 reads FQNNGV. The CDR3 spells CASSLEYPQGDEQYF. CDR3 DNA sequence: TGTGCCAGCAGCTTAGAGTACCCTCAGGGCGACGAGCAGTACTTC.

The chain carries TRBV5-1 and TRBJ1-6; 9 bases map to TRBD1. Germline V CDR1 and CDR2: SGHRS, YFSETQ. Unmatched junction bases numbered 9, after V lost 4 bases and J lost 7 bases. The CDR3 has 16 amino acids. The CDR3 sequence: CASSLTGGASNSPLHF. The CDR3 DNA reads TGCGCCAGCAGCCTCACAGGGGGCGCCTCCAATTCACCCCTCCACTTT.

The J gene is TRBJ2-5, the V gene TRBV30; 8 bases match TRBD2. With 0 bases clipped from V and 9 bases from J, the junction kept 6 bases outside the gene matches. Germline values: CDR1 GTSNPN, CDR2 SVGIG (reference sequence). CDR3 length equals 13 residues. CDR3 region: CAWSVTSEGPQYF. DNA for the CDR3: TGTGCCTGGAGTGTGACTAGCGAGGGGCCCCAGTACTTC.

This chain uses TRBV5-1 with TRBJ1-1, with D possibly matching TRBD1 (5 bases). Germline V lookup: CDR1 SGHRS, CDR2 YFSETQ. CDR3 length: 15 amino acids. V shed 0 bases and J shed 1 base, with 10 bases lying between them. CDR3: CASSLGGGKNTEAFF. CDR3 coding DNA: TGCGCCAGCAGCTTGGGCGGGGGAAAGAACACTGAAGCTTTCTTT.

The chain has TRBV6-4 and TRBJ2-3; 7 bases match TRBD2. Germline CDR1 is MRHNA and CDR2 is SNTAGT. The length of the CDR3 is 15 residues. V lost 2 bases to trimming and J lost 2 bases; unmatched junction nucleotides: 4. CDR3 sequence: CASSDRAGPTDTQYF. DNA for the CDR3: TGTGCCAGCAGTGACCGAGCGGGACCCACAGATACGCAGTATTTT.

V gene TRBV9 combines with J gene TRBJ2-3, with D perhaps TRBD2 (5 bases). The V end was cut by 3 bases, the J end by 7 bases, with 9 bases between. This CDR3 contains 12 residues. The germline CDR1 and CDR2 sequences are SGDLS and YYNGEE. This CDR3 reads CASSAEVNTQYF. CDR3 bases: TGTGCCAGCAGCGCGGAGGTGAATACGCAGTATTTT.